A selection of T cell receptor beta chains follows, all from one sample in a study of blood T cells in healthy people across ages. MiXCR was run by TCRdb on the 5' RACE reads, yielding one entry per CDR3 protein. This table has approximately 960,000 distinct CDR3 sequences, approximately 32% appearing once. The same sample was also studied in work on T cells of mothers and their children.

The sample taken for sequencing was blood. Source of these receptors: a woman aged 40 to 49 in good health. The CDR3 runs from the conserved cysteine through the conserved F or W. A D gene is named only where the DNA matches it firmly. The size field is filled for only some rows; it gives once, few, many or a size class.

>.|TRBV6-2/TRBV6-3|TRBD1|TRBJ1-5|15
TGTGCCAGCAGTTCCGTGACAGGGGGGTTTGAAGCCCAGCATTTT
CASSSVTGGFEAQHF
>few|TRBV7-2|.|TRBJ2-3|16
TGTGCCAGCAGCTTAGCGCAGGGGCGTATTGCAGATACGCAGTATTTT
CASSLAQGRIADTQYF
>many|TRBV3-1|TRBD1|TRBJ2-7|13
TGTGCCAGCAGCCATTCAGGGGGCTACGAGCAGTACTTC
CASSHSGGYEQYF
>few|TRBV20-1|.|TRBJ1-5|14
TGCAGTGCTCCTGGAGGTGTCGAAAATCAGCCCCAGCATTTT
CSAPGGVENQPQHF
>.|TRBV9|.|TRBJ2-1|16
TGTGCCAGCAGCGTAGCCGTCCCGAGCACCTACAATGAGCAGTTCTTC
CASSVAVPSTYNEQFF
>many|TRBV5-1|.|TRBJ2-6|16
TGTGCCAGCAGTTTGACAGGAGCCTCTGGGGCCAACGTCCTGACTTTC
CASSLTGASGANVLTF
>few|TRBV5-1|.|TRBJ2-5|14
TGCGCCAGCAGGGGGAGTTTACAGGAAGAGACCCAGTACTTC
CASRGSLQEETQYF
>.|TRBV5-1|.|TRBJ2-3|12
TGCGCCAGCAGGGAGAACATGGATACGCAGTATTTT
CASRENMDTQYF
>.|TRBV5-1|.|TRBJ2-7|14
TGCGCCAGCAGCCCGACAACCGGGACAAACGAGCAGTACTTC
CASSPTTGTNEQYF
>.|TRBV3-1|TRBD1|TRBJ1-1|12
TGTGCCACCCGATCAGGGGGCACTGAAGCTTTCTTT
CATRSGGTEAFF
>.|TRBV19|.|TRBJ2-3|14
TGTGCCAGTAGTGTTGGGACGGACACAGATACGCAGTATTTT
CASSVGTDTDTQYF
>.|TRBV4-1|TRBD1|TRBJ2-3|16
TGCGCCAGCAGCCGCGGACAGGATCTCGCACAAGATACGCAGTATTTT
CASSRGQDLAQDTQYF
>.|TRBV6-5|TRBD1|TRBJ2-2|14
TGTGCCAGCAGCCGCACAGGGGGCCACGGGGAGCTGTTTTTT
CASSRTGGHGELFF
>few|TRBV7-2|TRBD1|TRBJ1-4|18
TGTGCCAGCAGCTTAGAGCCCGGGACAGGGGGCTTTAGTGAAAAACTGTTTTTT
CASSLEPGTGGFSEKLFF